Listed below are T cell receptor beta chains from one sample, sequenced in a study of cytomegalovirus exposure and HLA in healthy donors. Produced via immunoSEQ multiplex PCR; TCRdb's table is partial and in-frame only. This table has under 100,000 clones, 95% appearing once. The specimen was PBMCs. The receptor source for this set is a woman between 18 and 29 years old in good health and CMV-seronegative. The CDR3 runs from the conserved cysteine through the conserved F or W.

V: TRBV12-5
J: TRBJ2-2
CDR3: CASGSSGGAGTGELFF

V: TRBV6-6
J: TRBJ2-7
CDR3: CASSQTGTGDNEQYF

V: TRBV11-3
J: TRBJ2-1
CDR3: CASSLSGTPFDEQFF

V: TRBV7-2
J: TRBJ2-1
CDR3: CASSLRGQGFANEQFF

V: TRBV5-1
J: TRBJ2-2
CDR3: CASSIGEVGTGELFF

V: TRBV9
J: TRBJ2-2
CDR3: CASSVDRAGTGELFF

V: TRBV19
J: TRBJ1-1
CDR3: CASSPDRGRDTEAFF

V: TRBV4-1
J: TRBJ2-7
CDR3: CASSHGDRGGSYEQYF

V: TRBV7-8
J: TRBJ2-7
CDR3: CASSPRWQNSYEQYF

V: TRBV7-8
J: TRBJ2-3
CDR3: CASSTGLEVLWVNTDTQYF

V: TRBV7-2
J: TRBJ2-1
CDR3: CASSPGGSGTGGISNEQFF

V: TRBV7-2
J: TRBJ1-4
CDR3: CASSLVGQGSKKLFF

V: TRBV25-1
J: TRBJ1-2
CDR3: CASSVQGRNYGYTF

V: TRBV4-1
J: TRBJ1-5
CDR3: CASSQDGGGRGNQPQHF

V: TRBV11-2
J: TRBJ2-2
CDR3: CASSPSGYGELFF

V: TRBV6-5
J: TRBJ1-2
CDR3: CASSSTGLGYGYTF

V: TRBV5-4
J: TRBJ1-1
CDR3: CASSLVGVGGNTEAFF